This entry describes one TCR beta chain. Only in-frame clones appear in the TCRdb table, and some are missing; sequencing was by immunoSEQ multiplex PCR. The repertoire has 2 million to 3 million clones, approximately 93% of them found once; the top ten carry 0.36%. The source of the sample is a study of shared clonotypes between healthy human individuals. The V end was cut by 0 bases, the J end by 1 base, with 14 bases between. The CDR3 sequence is 16 residues long. CDR1 and CDR2 (germline): SGDLS, YYNGEE. The TCR comes from a man between 18 and 35 years old in good health. Some clones in this sample may be carry-over from other donors' samples. The material sequenced was naive CD4+ T cells from PBMCs. Subset described: CD45RA+ positively selected. This chain uses TRBV9 with TRBJ2-7; D unresolved. CDR3 residues: CASSVGPVVGSYEQYF. In DNA, the CDR3 is TGTGCCAGCAGCGTAGGGCCCGTAGTGGGGTCCTACGAGCAGTACTTC.